Following are 9 T cell receptor beta chains from one sample sequenced in a study of cytomegalovirus exposure and HLA in healthy donors. The PCR used 60 Vbeta and 13 Jbeta primers. The protocol was immunoSEQ multiplex PCR, while the TCRdb copy is restricted to in-frame clones and leaves out a portion. Of about 36,000 clones in the sample, roughly three quarters are singletons; the top ten hold approximately 7%. Sequenced input: PBMCs. Receptors originate from a man aged 25-40 years in good health and CMV-seronegative.

The chain recombines TRBV4-1 with TRBJ2-1, with a tentative D call TRBD1 (5 bases). Trimming took 4 bases from V and 3 from J, leaving 13 bases between them. Germline V gene data show CDR1 as MGHRA and CDR2 as YSYEKL. CDR3 length: 15 amino acids. In DNA, the CDR3 is TGCGCCAGCAGCCTCCTAGTGGGGCGCTACAATGAGCAGTTCTTC. This gives the protein CASSLLVGRYNEQFF.

The rearrangement uses TRBV6-4 and TRBJ1-1; a possible D gene is TRBD1 (5 bases). The CDR3 has 13 residues. V lost 4 bases, J lost 5 bases, and 11 bases lay in between. Looked up from germline, CDR1 is MRHNA and CDR2 is SNTAGT. In nucleotides, the CDR3 is TGTGCCAGCAGTGTGGGGCGGGGAACTGAAGCTTTCTTT. It specifies CASSVGRGTEAFF.

The rearrangement links TRBV4-2 to TRBJ1-4; 10 bases are a match to TRBD1. V lost 0 bases to trimming and J lost 5 bases; unmatched junction nucleotides: 9. This CDR3 comprises 18 residues. CDR1 LGHNA and CDR2 YNFKEQ come from the germline V gene. For the CDR3, the DNA is TGTGCCAGCAGCCAAGATTCGGGGACAGGGGATAGCAATGAAAAACTGTTTTTT. It is translated as CASSQDSGTGDSNEKLFF.

This clone came up a few times. The CDR3: CASSIEQGIDGEQYF. CDR3 sequence (DNA): TGTGCCAGTAGTATTGAACAGGGGATCGATGGCGAGCAGTACTTC. The V gene is TRBV19, the J gene TRBJ2-7, with 7 bases identical to TRBD1. The CDR3 loop spans 15 amino acids. Germline lookup yields CDR1 LNHDA and CDR2 SQIVND (reference sequence). With 3 bases clipped from V and 6 bases from J, the junction kept 11 bases outside the gene matches.

V gene TRBV15 combines with J gene TRBJ2-2, with 10 nucleotides matching TRBD1. This CDR3 comprises 15 residues. The V gene end was trimmed by 6 bases and the J gene end by 3 bases; junction bases not matched to a gene: 4. Germline loops: CDR1 LNHNV, CDR2 YYDKDF (reference sequence). CDR3 sequence: CATRKGQGYTGELFF. In DNA form, the CDR3 reads TGTGCCACCAGGAAGGGACAGGGGTACACCGGGGAGCTGTTTTTT.

This chain links TRBV6-1 with TRBJ1-2; tentatively, D is TRBD1 (6 bases). V was cut by 6 bases and J by 6 bases, with 14 bases left in between. The CDR3 runs to 13 residues. Germline loops: CDR1 MNHNS, CDR2 SASEGT. CDR3 in amino acids: CASRADRTNGYTF. CDR3 bases: TGTGCCAGCAGAGCTGACAGGACGAATGGCTACACCTTC.

This clone counts as medium-sized. CDR3 coding DNA: TGTGCCAGCAGTGAAAGCACGGAGGGGATCACTGAAGCTTTCTTT. It codes for CASSESTEGITEAFF. This sequence joins TRBV6-1 and TRBJ1-1, with D maybe TRBD1 (5 bases). CDR1 is MNHNS, CDR2 SASEGT, per germline. V was trimmed by 2 bases and J by 4 bases, leaving 14 bases between them. The CDR3 contains 15 residues.

This chain uses TRBV6-6 with TRBJ1-5, with 11 bases that match TRBD1. There are 13 residues in the CDR3. Trimming cost V 5 bases and J 8 bases; bases outside gene matches: 2. The V gene's germline CDR1 is MNHNY and CDR2 SVGAGI (reference sequence). CDR3 amino acids: CASSRGQGEPQHF. Written as DNA, the CDR3 is TGTGCCAGCAGTAGGGGACAGGGGGAGCCCCAGCATTTT.

The chain uses TRBV15 and TRBJ2-7; possibly TRBD1 for D (5 bases). The CDR3 loop spans 13 amino acids. Germline V CDR1 and CDR2: LNHNV, YYDKDF (reference sequence). V was pared by 3 bases and J by 4 bases, with 10 bases between. This CDR3 reads CATSRADSYEQYF. The CDR3 DNA reads TGTGCCACCAGCAGGGCTGACAGTTACGAGCAGTACTTC.